The 18 T cell receptor beta chains below were found in one sample sequenced in a study of cytomegalovirus exposure and HLA in healthy donors. 60 Vbeta and 13 Jbeta primers were used in PCR. Data came from immunoSEQ multiplex PCR; TCRdb stores just in-frame clones and leaves some out. The data show 80,000 to 100,000 clones, and the top ten clones hold about 3.4%. Sequences were obtained from PBMCs. These receptors came from a woman aged 30 to 39 in good health and CMV-seronegative.

This chain uses TRBV11-2 with TRBJ2-2, with 9 bases lining up with TRBD1. Germline-derived CDR1 and CDR2 are SGHAT and FQNNGV. This CDR3 is 15 amino acids long. V dropped 3 bases and J dropped 6; count of bases not matched to a gene: 5. The CDR3 sequence: CASSLDRGRAGELFF. CDR3 coding DNA: TGTGCCAGCAGCTTGGACAGGGGAAGGGCCGGGGAGCTGTTTTTT.

The chain combines TRBV27 with TRBJ1-5; 9 positions agree with TRBD1. Germline V gives CDR1 MNHEY, CDR2 SMNVEV (reference sequence). V was clipped by 4 bases and J by 2 bases; unmatched bases: 0. This CDR3 region has 14 residues. The CDR3 DNA is TGTGCCAGCAGTTGGACAGGGGGCAATCAGCCCCAGCATTTT. Amino acids: CASSWTGGNQPQHF.

Here the CDR3 reads CASRTGDTEAFF. DNA for the CDR3: TGTGCCAGCAGAACAGGTGACACTGAAGCTTTCTTT. This chain joins TRBV2 and TRBJ1-1; D possibly corresponds to TRBD1 (5 bases). Germline V CDR1 and CDR2: SNHLY, FYNNEI. The V and J ends lost 6 bases and 3 bases respectively, with 8 bases between them. The CDR3 sequence is 12 residues long.

The chain combines TRBV28 with TRBJ1-4; the D gene is possibly TRBD1 (5 bases). V gave up 2 bases and J gave up 5 bases, with 9 bases separating them. The CDR3 is 14 residues long. CDR1 MDHEN and CDR2 SYDVKM come from the germline V gene. CDR3 protein: CASSLQGINEKLFF. CDR3 DNA sequence: TGTGCCAGCAGTTTACAGGGCATCAATGAAAAACTGTTTTTT.

The CDR3 reads CASTPSGSDNEQFF. The CDR3 nucleotides are TGCGCCAGCACCCCCAGCGGGAGTGACAATGAGCAGTTCTTC. The chain joins TRBV5-1 to TRBJ2-1, with 8 bases fitting TRBD2. Germline V gene sequence: CDR1 SGHRS, CDR2 YFSETQ. V dropped 6 bases and J dropped 5; count of bases not matched to a gene: 7. This CDR3 spans 14 amino acids.

CDR3 sequence: CASSPRAGPNQPQHF. The CDR3 DNA is TGCGCCAGCAGCCCTAGGGCGGGGCCCAATCAGCCCCAGCATTTT. The chain couples TRBV5-1 to TRBJ1-5; weak D call: TRBD1 (5 bases). CDR3 length: 15 residues. Germline V gives CDR1 SGHRS, CDR2 YFSETQ. With 4 bases removed from V and 3 bases from J, the gap between germline ends came to 14 bases.

This chain joins TRBV5-6 and TRBJ2-5; 9 positions agree with TRBD1. The DNA end lines up better with TRBJ2-7; the J call may be wrong. Germline V lookup: CDR1 SGHDT, CDR2 YYEEEE. This CDR3 region has 14 residues. CDR3 sequence reads: CASSFGTGTHEQYF. The DNA for the CDR3 is TGTGCCAGCAGCTTCGGGACAGGGACCCACGAGCAGTACTTC.

The chain combines TRBV11-2 with TRBJ2-2, with a tentative D call TRBD1 (5 bases). Germline CDR1 and CDR2: SGHAT and FQNNGV. There are 15 residues in the CDR3. The ends were cut back, 1 base at V and 1 base at J, with 7 bases in the middle. For the CDR3, the DNA is TGTGCCAGCAGCTTAGTGGGGCTGAACACCGGGGAGCTGTTTTTT. Translating gives CASSLVGLNTGELFF. The full variable domain, rest sourced from reference TRBV11-2 and TRBJ2-2, is EAGVAQSPRYKIIEKRQSVAFWCNPISGHATLYWYQQILGQGPKLLIQFQNNGVVDDSQLPKDRFSAERLKGVDSTLKIQPAKLEDSAVYLCASSLVGLNTGELFFGEGSRLTVL.

The chain recombines TRBV6-5 with TRBJ1-6, with D unresolved. CDR1 and CDR2 (germline): MNHEY, SVGAGI. The CDR3 runs 15 residues. The V end lost 2 bases, the J end lost 6 bases, and 11 bases lay between the germline ends. CDR3 residues: CASSYGREGNSPLHF. CDR3 bases: TGTGCCAGCAGTTACGGACGGGAGGGTAATTCACCCCTCCACTTT.

For this clone: This sample also contains other DNA sequences that code for the same CDR3. The chain carries TRBV6-1 and TRBJ1-4, with D maybe TRBD1 (5 bases). Trimming removed 1 base at V and 8 bases at J, with 14 bases between. The CDR3 totals 15 residues. Germline assignment: CDR1 MNHNS and CDR2 SASEGT. The CDR3 bases are TGTGCCAGCAGTGAAGAGACGGGGGGAGGAGAAAAACTGTTTTTT. This sequence encodes CASSEETGGGEKLFF.

V gene TRBV19 combines with J gene TRBJ1-2; TRBD1 agrees at 7 bases. Trimming cost V 3 bases and J 4 bases; bases outside gene matches: 8. Germline V gene sequence: CDR1 LNHDA, CDR2 SQIVND (reference sequence). The CDR3 spans 15 residues. The CDR3 region is CASSIPGGGAYGYTF. The CDR3 nucleotides read TGTGCCAGTAGTATCCCAGGAGGGGGCGCCTATGGCTACACCTTC. Variable domain in full (rest from reference TRBV19 and TRBJ1-2): DGGITQSPKYLFRKEGQNVTLSCEQNLNHDAMYWYRQDPGQGLRLIYYSQIVNDFQKGDIAEGYSVSREKKESFPLTVTSAQKNPTAFYLCASSIPGGGAYGYTFGSGTRLTVV.

This chain connects TRBV19 to TRBJ2-7; 9 nucleotides align to TRBD1. Trimming at V came to 7 bases and at J to 2 bases, leaving 3 bases not matched to a gene. The CDR3 is made up of 13 amino acids. Germline values: CDR1 LNHDA, CDR2 SQIVND (reference sequence). CDR3 protein: CASKDRGAYEQYF. DNA for the CDR3: TGTGCCAGTAAAGACAGGGGGGCCTACGAGCAGTACTTC.

DNA for the CDR3: TGTGCCAGCAGTCTAAGGGGGGGACAGGGGGTCGATACGCAGTATTTT. This encodes CASSLRGGQGVDTQYF. The rearrangement uses TRBV27 and TRBJ2-3; 11 positions match TRBD1. The CDR3 is made up of 16 amino acids. V dropped 5 bases and J dropped 6; count of bases not matched to a gene: 10. Germline-derived CDR1 and CDR2 are MNHEY and SMNVEV (reference sequence).

In nucleotides, the CDR3 is TGTGCCAGCAGTTTCGCCAGGGTGACCCAGTACTTC. As protein: CASSFARVTQYF. The rearrangement joins TRBV28 to TRBJ2-5; a possible D gene is TRBD1 (5 bases). CDR1 is MDHEN, CDR2 SYDVKM, per germline. With 3 bases removed from V and 7 bases from J, the gap between germline ends came to 9 bases. The CDR3 covers 12 residues. Combining the CDR3 with reference TRBV28 and TRBJ2-5 gives the whole variable domain DVKVTQSSRYLVKRTGEKVFLECVQDMDHENMFWYRQDPGLGLRLIYFSYDVKMKEKGDIPEGYSVSREKKERFSLILESASTNQTSMYLCASSFARVTQYFGPGTRLLVL.

This chain links TRBV7-6 with TRBJ2-7; TRBD2 might be the D (6 bases). The V and J ends lost 5 bases and 5 bases respectively, with 10 bases between them. The CDR3 is made up of 12 amino acids. From germline, CDR1 is SGHVS and CDR2 FNYEAQ. The CDR3 coding sequence is TGTGCCAGCAGCCCATGGGGGGACGAGCAGTACTTC. Its protein is CASSPWGDEQYF.

The V and J genes are TRBV6-6 and TRBJ1-4, with 9 bases identical to TRBD1. The CDR3 runs to 15 residues. Trimming cost V 5 bases and J 8 bases; bases outside gene matches: 9. Germline V gene data show CDR1 as MNHNY and CDR2 as SVGAGI (reference sequence). The CDR3 region is CASSVAGQGMEKLFF. The CDR3 bases are TGTGCCAGCAGTGTTGCGGGACAGGGTATGGAAAAACTGTTTTTT.

V is TRBV9 and J is TRBJ1-1, with D unclear. From germline, CDR1 is SGDLS and CDR2 YYNGEE. The CDR3 spans 14 residues. Between the trimmed V and J ends, which lost 0 bases and 1 base, there was a span of 7 bases. The CDR3: CASSVAPQNTEAFF. CDR3 DNA sequence: TGTGCCAGCAGCGTAGCGCCACAGAACACTGAAGCTTTCTTT.

V usage is TRBV11-2 and J usage is TRBJ1-1; possible D gene TRBD1, 6 bases. The CDR3 consists of 11 residues. Germline V lookup: CDR1 SGHAT, CDR2 FQNNGV. The V gene lost 3 bases and the J gene lost 11 bases, with 10 bases spanning the gap. Written as DNA, the CDR3 is TGTGCCAGCAGCTTCGGGCAGGGGGCTTTCTTT. Translated, it gives CASSFGQGAFF.